This TCR beta chain was captured in a study of blood T cell repertoires in COVID-19. Study-level background: Specimens from acute and convalescent COVID-19 originated in the United States, Italy and Spain. T cells, B-cell-depleted T cells, or PBMCs supplied cDNA or gDNA.

This clone has more than one count but fewer than ten. The study drew participants aged about 18 to 89 years from 20 to 30 US areas. Clinical history as reported by participants underpinned cohort assignment. Libraries were prepared by immunoSEQ multiplex PCR; TCRdb keeps only in-frame clonotypes and omits some of them. The top ten clones hold around 0.7% of a sample with more than 400,000 clones, about 90% of them seen once. V gave up 1 base and J gave up 2 bases, with 7 bases separating them. Per the germline V gene, CDR1 is MGHRA and CDR2 is YSYEKL. The CDR3 runs 14 residues. The sample was PBMCs or T cells enriched from blood (not recorded which). The gene calls are TRBV4-1 and TRBJ2-3; D uncertain. This TCR was recovered from a young woman who had recovered from COVID-19. The CDR3, as DNA: TGCGCCAGCAGCCAAGGCTACTCCACAGATACGCAGTATTTT. Encoded protein: CASSQGYSTDTQYF.